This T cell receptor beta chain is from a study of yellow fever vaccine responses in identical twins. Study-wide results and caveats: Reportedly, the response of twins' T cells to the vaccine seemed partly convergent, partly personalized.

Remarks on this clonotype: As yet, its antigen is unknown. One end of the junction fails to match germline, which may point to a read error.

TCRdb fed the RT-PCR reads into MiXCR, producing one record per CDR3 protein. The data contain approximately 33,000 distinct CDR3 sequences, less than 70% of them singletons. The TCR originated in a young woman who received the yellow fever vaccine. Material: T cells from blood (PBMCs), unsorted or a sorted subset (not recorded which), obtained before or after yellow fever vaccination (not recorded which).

CDR3 region: CASSFPTGF. The DNA for the CDR3 is TGTGCCAGCAGTTTCCCGACAGGATTT. This chain links TRBV28 with TRBJ2-3; TRBD1 is a possible D gene (6 bases). CDR1 MDHEN and CDR2 SYDVKM come from the germline V gene. The length of the CDR3 is 9 residues. Looking up the rest from reference TRBV28 and TRBJ2-3 gives the full variable domain: DVKVTQSSRYLVKRTGEKVFLECVQDMDHENMFWYRQDPGLGLRLIYFSYDVKMKEKGDIPEGYSVSREKKERFSLILESASTNQTSMYLCASSFPTGFGPGTRLTVL.